The present entry profiles one TCR beta chain with its context. The sample comes from a study of cytomegalovirus exposure and HLA in healthy donors. Germline V gives CDR1 MGHDK, CDR2 SYGVNS. V was trimmed by 7 bases and J by 7 bases, leaving 17 bases between them. This CDR3 has 14 residues. The PCR used 60 Vbeta and 13 Jbeta primers. The assay was immunoSEQ multiplex PCR, and TCRdb's table has in-frame clones only and misses some. The listing records some 200,000 clones. The chain has TRBV25-1 and TRBJ2-1; D perhaps matches TRBD1 (6 bases). The TCR sequence derives from a boy between 10 and 17 years old in good health and CMV-seronegative. Specimen: PBMCs. CDR3 residues: CASIRYRVRNEQFF. The CDR3 DNA follows: TGTGCCAGCATACGGTACAGGGTGAGGAATGAGCAGTTCTTC.